This T cell receptor (beta chain) was identified in a study of cytomegalovirus exposure and HLA in healthy donors. Study-level background: HLA-typed donors contributed approximately 86 million unique TCRs, which were held in an early data release.

Germline CDR1 reads GTSNPN; CDR2 reads SVGIG (reference sequence). The CDR3 extends over 14 amino acids. V trimming: 2 bases; J trimming: 7 bases; junction bases outside the gene matches: 6. In the PCR, 60 Vbeta and 13 Jbeta primers were used. Generated by immunoSEQ multiplex PCR, the TCRdb table keeps only in-frame clones and is missing some. The sample records roughly 73,000 clones, around 85% being singletons. Study-level results: In a later analysis, several top co-occurrence clusters appeared linked to parvovirus B19, influenza, CMV and Epstein-Barr virus. Diagnosis of cytomegalovirus status made by the classifier reportedly showed high specificity and sensitivity.

On this clone itself: Its cognate antigen is unknown.

The chain uses TRBV30 and TRBJ1-4, with 8 bases lining up with TRBD1. The TCR comes from a woman in her forties or fifties in good health and CMV-seronegative. The sequencing input was PBMCs. For the CDR3, the DNA is TGTGCCTGGAGTCCCGGGACAGGAATTGAAAAACTGTTTTTT. It yields the protein CAWSPGTGIEKLFF.